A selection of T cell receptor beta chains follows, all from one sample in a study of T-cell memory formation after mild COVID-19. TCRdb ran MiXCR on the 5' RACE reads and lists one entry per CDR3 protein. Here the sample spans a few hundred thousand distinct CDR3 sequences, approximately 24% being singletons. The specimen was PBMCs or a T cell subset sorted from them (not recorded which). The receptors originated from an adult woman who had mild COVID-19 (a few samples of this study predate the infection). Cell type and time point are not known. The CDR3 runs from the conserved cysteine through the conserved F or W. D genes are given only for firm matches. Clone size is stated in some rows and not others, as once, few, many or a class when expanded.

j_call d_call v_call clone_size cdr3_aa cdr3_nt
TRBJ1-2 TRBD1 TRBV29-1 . CSVVQGANYGYTF TGCAGCGTTGTACAGGGGGCTAACTATGGCTACACCTTC
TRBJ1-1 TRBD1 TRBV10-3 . CAIRGTGGGEAFF TGTGCCATCAGAGGGACAGGGGGCGGAGAAGCTTTCTTT
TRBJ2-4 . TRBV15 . CATGGAKNIQYF TGTGCCACCGGTGGGGCCAAAAACATTCAGTACTTC
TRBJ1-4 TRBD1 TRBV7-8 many CASSLVGTGDEKLFF TGTGCCAGCAGCTTAGTAGGGACAGGCGATGAAAAACTGTTTTTT
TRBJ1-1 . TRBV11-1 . CASSFQENTEAFF TGTGCCAGCAGCTTCCAAGAGAACACTGAAGCTTTCTTT
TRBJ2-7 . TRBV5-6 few CASSLRSQLRTYEQYF TGTGCCAGCAGCCTGCGGTCCCAATTACGGACCTACGAGCAGTACTTC
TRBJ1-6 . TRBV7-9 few CASSLRGLGNSPLHF TGTGCCAGCAGTTTACGGGGTCTTGGTAATTCACCCCTCCACTTT
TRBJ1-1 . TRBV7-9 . CASIRSGPGNTEAFF TGTGCCAGCATCCGAAGTGGGCCAGGGAACACTGAAGCTTTCTTT
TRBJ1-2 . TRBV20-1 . CSAEDRVANYGYTF TGCAGTGCCGAGGACAGAGTAGCTAACTATGGCTACACCTTC
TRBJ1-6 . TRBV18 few CASSPQGYDSPLHF TGTGCCAGCTCACCACAGGGGTACGATTCACCCCTCCACTTT
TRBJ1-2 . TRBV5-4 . CASSTKTGPYGYTF TGTGCCAGCAGCACCAAAACCGGGCCCTATGGCTACACCTTC
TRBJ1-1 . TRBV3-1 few CASSHDALTRTEAFF TGTGCCAGCAGCCACGATGCCCTGACGCGCACTGAAGCTTTCTTT
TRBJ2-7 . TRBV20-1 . CSVQVGGIARSSYEQYF TGCAGTGTCCAGGTGGGGGGAATAGCGAGAAGCTCCTACGAGCAGTACTTC
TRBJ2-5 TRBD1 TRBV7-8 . CASSHRRGRGETQYF TGTGCCAGCAGCCACCGCAGGGGGCGGGGAGAGACCCAGTACTTC
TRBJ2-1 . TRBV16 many CASSQTGSSYNEQFF TGTGCCAGCAGCCAAACAGGGAGCTCCTACAATGAGCAGTTCTTC
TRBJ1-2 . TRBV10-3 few CAISEFSDAASAGYTF TGTGCCATCAGTGAGTTTAGCGACGCGGCCTCCGCTGGCTACACCTTC
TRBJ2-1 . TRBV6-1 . CASSFVETGGNEQFF TGTGCCAGCAGTTTCGTTGAGACAGGTGGCAATGAGCAGTTCTTC
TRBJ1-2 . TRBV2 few CASSEPRVEQGLSPNYGYTF TGTGCCAGCAGTGAACCCCGGGTTGAACAGGGCCTATCCCCTAACTATGGCTACACCTTC
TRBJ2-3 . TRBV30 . CAWSVQNRGTDTQYF TGTGCCTGGAGTGTACAAAACAGGGGCACAGATACGCAGTATTTT
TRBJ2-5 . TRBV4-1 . CASSLSGREETQYF TGCGCCAGCAGCCTCTCGGGTCGGGAGGAGACCCAGTACTTC
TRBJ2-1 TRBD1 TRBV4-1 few CASSPRGQGYNEQFF TGCGCCAGCAGCCCCCGGGGACAGGGTTACAATGAGCAGTTCTTC
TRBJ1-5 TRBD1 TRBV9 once CASSVTGGDQPQHF TGTGCCAGCAGCGTAACAGGGGGGGATCAGCCCCAGCATTTT
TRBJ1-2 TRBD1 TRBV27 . CASSLALTGGENYGYTF TGTGCCAGCAGTTTAGCCCTAACAGGGGGCGAGAACTATGGCTACACCTTC
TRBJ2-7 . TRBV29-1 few CSVVSGGEQYF TGCAGCGTTGTCAGCGGCGGCGAGCAGTACTTC
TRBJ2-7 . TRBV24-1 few CATSDGRGYEQYF TGTGCCACCAGTGACGGCAGGGGCTACGAGCAGTACTTC
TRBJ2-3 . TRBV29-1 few CSVEPGRSDTDTQYF TGCAGCGTTGAACCGGGCAGGAGCGACACAGATACGCAGTATTTT
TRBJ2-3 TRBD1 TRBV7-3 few CASSWTGGGFADTQYF TGTGCCAGCAGCTGGACAGGGGGCGGCTTCGCAGATACGCAGTATTTT
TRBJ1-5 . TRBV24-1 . CATSDPGASNQPQHF TGTGCCACCAGTGATCCGGGGGCCAGCAATCAGCCCCAGCATTTT
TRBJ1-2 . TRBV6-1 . CASSDQVGGYTF TGTGCCAGCAGTGACCAGGTGGGGGGCTACACCTTC
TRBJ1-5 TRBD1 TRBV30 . CAWSVGQGDQPQHF TGTGCCTGGAGTGTTGGACAGGGCGATCAGCCCCAGCATTTT
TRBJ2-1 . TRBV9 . CASSVDQEQFF TGTGCCAGCAGCGTGGACCAAGAGCAGTTCTTC
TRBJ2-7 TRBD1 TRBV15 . CATSREDRVDRTYEQYF TGTGCCACCAGCAGAGAGGACAGGGTTGATAGGACCTACGAGCAGTACTTC
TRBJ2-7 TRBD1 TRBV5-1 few CASSLGSTGGHEQYF TGCGCCAGCAGCTTGGGAAGCACAGGGGGCCACGAGCAGTACTTC
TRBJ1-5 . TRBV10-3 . CAIRGSVNQPQHF TGTGCCATCAGAGGGTCGGTAAATCAGCCCCAGCATTTT
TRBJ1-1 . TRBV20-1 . CSASGGTGRDTEAFF TGCAGTGCTAGCGGAGGGACGGGGCGGGACACTGAAGCTTTCTTT
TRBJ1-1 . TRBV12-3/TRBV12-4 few CASSPTLVTEAFF TGTGCCAGCAGTCCTACGCTAGTCACTGAAGCTTTCTTT
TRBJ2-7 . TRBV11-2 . CASNYGGIDEQYF TGTGCCAGCAACTACGGTGGGATCGACGAGCAGTACTTC
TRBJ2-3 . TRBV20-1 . CSARDPWGDTQYF TGCAGTGCTAGAGACCCTTGGGGAGATACGCAGTATTTT
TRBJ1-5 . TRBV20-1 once CSARDQARGGLNQPQHF TGCAGTGCTAGAGATCAGGCCAGGGGAGGCCTTAATCAGCCCCAGCATTTT
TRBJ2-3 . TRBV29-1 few CSVEVGGIGDTQYF TGCAGCGTTGAAGTTGGAGGGATTGGAGATACGCAGTATTTT
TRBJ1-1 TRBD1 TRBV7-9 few CASSHRTGVNTEAFF TGTGCCAGCAGCCATCGGACAGGGGTGAACACTGAAGCTTTCTTT
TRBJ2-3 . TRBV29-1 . CSVVPGKSTDTQYF TGCAGCGTTGTACCGGGGAAAAGCACAGATACGCAGTATTTT
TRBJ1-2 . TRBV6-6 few CASRTNRDSNYGYTF TGTGCCAGCAGGACTAACAGGGATAGTAACTATGGCTACACCTTC
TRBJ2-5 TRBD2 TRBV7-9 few CASSLTSGGRETQYF TGTGCCAGCAGCTTAACTAGCGGGGGGCGTGAGACCCAGTACTTC
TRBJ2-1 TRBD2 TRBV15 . CATSRTSGGGGQFF TGTGCCACCAGCAGGACTAGCGGGGGCGGTGGGCAGTTCTTC
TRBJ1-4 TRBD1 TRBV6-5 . CASSFRDRAPRRFF TGTGCCAGCAGTTTCCGGGACAGAGCCCCCCGTCGGTTTTTT
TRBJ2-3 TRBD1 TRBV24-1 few CATSDPRDRGRDTQYF TGTGCCACCAGTGATCCCCGGGACAGGGGGAGGGATACGCAGTATTTT